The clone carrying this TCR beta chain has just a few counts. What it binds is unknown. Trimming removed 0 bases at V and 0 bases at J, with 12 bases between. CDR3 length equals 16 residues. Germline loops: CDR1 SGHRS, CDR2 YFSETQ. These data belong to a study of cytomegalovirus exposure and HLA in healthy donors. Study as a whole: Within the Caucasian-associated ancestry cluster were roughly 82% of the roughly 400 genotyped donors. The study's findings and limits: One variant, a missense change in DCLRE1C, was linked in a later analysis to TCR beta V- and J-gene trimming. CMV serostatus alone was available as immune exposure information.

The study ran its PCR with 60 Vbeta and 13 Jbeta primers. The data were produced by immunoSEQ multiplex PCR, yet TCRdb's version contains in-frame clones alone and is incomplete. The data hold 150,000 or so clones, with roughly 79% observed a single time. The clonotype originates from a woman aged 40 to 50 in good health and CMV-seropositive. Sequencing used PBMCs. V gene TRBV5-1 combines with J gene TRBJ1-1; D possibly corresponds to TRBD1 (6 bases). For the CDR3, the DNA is TGCGCCAGCAGCTTGGAGGGGGTCATGGTGAACACTGAAGCTTTCTTT. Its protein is CASSLEGVMVNTEAFF.